This T cell receptor beta chain comes out of a study of identical twins. Whole-study findings and limits: Fewer insertions characterized abundant cord blood beta clonotypes, whereas memory repertoires showed none. Excess sharing between twins was weaker in beta out-of-frame sequences.

MiXCR, run by TCRdb on the 5' RACE reads, gives a single entry per CDR3 protein. This table has approximately 630,000 distinct CDR3 sequences, 7% to 7.5% appearing once. CDR3 length: 13 residues. The J segment lost 7 bases and the V segment lost 7 bases, leaving 10 bases of the junction unmatched. Per germline, CDR1 DFQATT and CDR2 SNEGSKA (reference sequence). The donor group consisted entirely of healthy Caucasians. This clonotype was counted ten times or more. The antigen is not known. These sequences were also reported in another study, on yellow fever vaccine responses in identical twins. As that report states: Twins reportedly showed a vaccine T cell response that seemed partly convergent and partly personalized.

The chain combines TRBV20-1 with TRBJ2-7; 10 positions match TRBD1. The origin of this receptor is a woman in her late teens or twenties in good health. Sequencing input: PBMCs. The CDR3 bases are TGCAGTGTCCCGGGACAGGGGACAGGGGAGCAGTACTTC. It specifies CSVPGQGTGEQYF.